This record concerns one T cell receptor beta chain sequence. There is no known antigen for this receptor. No base quality values were provided; no much bigger clone lies one nucleotide off. This entry is derived from a study of T cell responses to AZD1222 COVID-19 vaccine (dated by TCRdb to about 2021). For the study in its entirety: TCR sequencing was performed for 230 to 250 trial participants, of whom about 200 were given two doses of AZD1222 and 26 were given two doses of MenACWY control vaccine. Enrollment into the trials was organized by age into subgroups of 18-55, 56-69 and 70-plus years, and those subgroups contained about 160, 30 and 59 TCR-sequenced participants, respectively.

The CDR3, from cysteine to phenylalanine, totals 14 residues. Only the CDR3 region is kept as DNA, spanning 42 bases read in frame from base 1. Via the germline V gene, CDR1 is KGHSH and CDR2 LQKENI. V ends up 8 bases short and J 10 bases short, with an unmatched junction base count of 9. The CDR3 regions of human TCRbeta chains were analyzed by immunosequencing. The study's processing was this. Repertoire TCRs were checked for matches against a reference library of SARS-CoV-2-specific TCRs that had been generated using the MIRA antigen-specificity platform. Breadth meant the fraction of unique TCRs that were SARS-CoV-2-associated, whereas depth meant the fraction of total T cells that were SARS-CoV-2-associated. Each spike-specific TCR was assigned to its reactive spike region and to a CD4 or CD8 class using the MIRA data. Log10-transformed breadth and depth values were compared by one-way ANOVA with Sidak's multiple comparisons tests. In its TCRdb copy, this immuneACCESS table keeps in-frame sequences only and misses some clones. Where compared with another copy, unresolved V genes explain less than half of these, and the others have no known cause. V, J and clone size reflect that table, while D and trimming were determined from the DNA. The sample records under 95,000 clones, around nine tenths of which are singletons. More than 9% of the sample comes from the top ten.

Beyond this particular receptor, the publication reports: The 56-69-year group was small, and its depth increase did not reach significance, likely because of low power. Only five or six AZD1222 recipients were SARS-CoV-2 seropositive at baseline, limiting conclusions about previously exposed vaccinees. Because no day 14 peak-response samples were available, repertoires were characterized only after the peak T cell response. The whole spike protein was spanned by vaccine-associated CD4 TCRs, and dominant responses were seen in regions 160-218 and 743-854. Participants were mostly white British and included more females than males, and it was suggested by the authors that clonal diversity may have been underestimated. Reportedly, close to half of the unique spike-specific TCRs recognized epitopes lying outside the regions that are mutated in the B.1.351 and B.1.1.7 variants. After two AZD1222 doses, both the breadth and the depth of spike-specific TCRs were significantly higher than at day 0 and than in MenACWY recipients.

This sample's time point label indicates: about 28 days (+/-7) after the second vaccine dose. AZD1222 recipients whose second dose came at about 4 weeks and those whose second dose came at about 12 weeks were combined into one group, since spike-specific TCR depth and breadth did not differ between the two schedules. Vaccinee samples came from UK trials COV001 and COV002, including a single-blind randomized controlled phase 2/3 trial of AZD1222 (ChAdOx1 nCoV-19) in healthy adults. For TCRbeta chain sequencing, PBMC samples from trial participants were taken at day 0 and at day 28 after the second dose.

The TCR comes from an adult who received the AZD1222 COVID-19 vaccine. The sample consisted of peripheral blood, taken 28 days after the second AZD1222 dose. Here the chain combines TRBV18 and TRBJ1-4; the central 11 bases match TRBD1. The CDR3 has the sequence CASASGTGGGKLFF. At the DNA level, the sequence is TGTGCCAGCGCCTCCGGGACAGGGGGTGGAAAACTGTTTTTT.